This passage covers 8 T cell receptor beta chains from one sample sequenced in a study. TCRdb itself ran the 5' RACE reads through MiXCR, one entry per CDR3 protein. The sample has 11,000 or so distinct CDR3 sequences, 25% to 30% seen once. The sorted Tregs were CD4+CD25+CD127-/low cells. The specimen sequenced was Tregs sorted from a lymph node. All receptors come from a female donor with breast cancer.

Within the sample, this clonotype is medium-sized (0.01 to 0.1%). The rearrangement uses TRBV4-1 and TRBJ1-1; D is unresolved. Germline CDR1 is MGHRA and CDR2 is YSYEKL. Trimming pared 2 bases from V and 2 bases from J, leaving 15 bases between. This CDR3 region has 16 residues. In nucleotides, the CDR3 is TGCGCCAGCAGCCAATCCCTGGGAGTTACCAACACTGAAGCTTTCTTT. As protein: CASSQSLGVTNTEAFF.

In its sample, this clonotype was seen a few times. V gene TRBV5-6 combines with J gene TRBJ2-5; D not resolved. CDR3 size: 11 residues. The V end was cut by 4 bases, the J end by 3 bases, with 4 bases between. In germline, CDR1 is SGHDT, CDR2 YYEEEE. This CDR3 is CASSVEETQYF. As DNA, the CDR3 is TGTGCCAGCAGCGTCGAAGAGACCCAGTACTTC. Using reference TRBV5-6 and TRBJ2-5 for the parts outside the CDR3, the full variable domain is DAGVTQSPTHLIKTRGQQVTLRCSPKSGHDTVSWYQQALGQGPQFIFQYYEEEERQRGNFPDRFSGHQFPNYSSELNVNALLLGDSALYLCASSVEETQYFGPGTRLLVL.

The V call is TRBV15, the J call TRBJ2-4; D might be TRBD2 (6 bases). Per the germline V gene, CDR1 is LNHNV and CDR2 is YYDKDF (reference sequence). With 6 bases removed from V and 1 base from J, the gap between germline ends came to 10 bases. This CDR3 comprises 14 residues. The chain's CDR3 is CATRRSGAKNIQYF. The CDR3, as DNA: TGTGCCACCAGGAGGAGCGGGGCCAAAAACATTCAGTACTTC.

This clonotype was seen ten or more times. The V and J genes are TRBV4-1 and TRBJ2-3; D is ambiguous. The germline CDR1 and CDR2 sequences are MGHRA and YSYEKL. V gave up 0 bases and J gave up 9 bases, with 7 bases separating them. CDR3 length: 12 residues. CDR3 region: CASSQEGVTQYF. In nucleotides, the CDR3 is TGCGCCAGCAGCCAAGAGGGTGTCACGCAGTATTTT.

This clonotype was found once. One end of the junction fails to match germline, which may point to a read error. The genes are TRBV28 and TRBJ1-6, with TRBD1 matching over 8 bases. This CDR3 comprises 21 residues. The germline gives CDR1 MDHEN, CDR2 SYDVKM. CDR3 bases: TGTGCCAGCAGTTTATGGGCTCCGGGACAGGCCCCGAGCGACTATAATTCGCCCCTCCACTTT. This sequence encodes CASSLWAPGQAPSDYNSPLHF.

In its sample, this clonotype was seen many times. The chain joins TRBV7-9 to TRBJ2-7; TRBD2 matches at 12 bases. The germline gives CDR1 SEHNR, CDR2 FQNEAQ (reference sequence). V was pared by 5 bases and J by 3 bases, with 2 bases of the junction left unmatched. The CDR3 has 14 residues. The CDR3 reads CASSPGLAGYEQYF. In DNA form, the CDR3 reads TGTGCCAGCAGCCCGGGACTAGCGGGCTACGAGCAGTACTTC.

At least ten counts were recorded for this clonotype. The chain is built from TRBV6-1 and TRBJ1-5; D perhaps matches TRBD1 (6 bases). The germline V gene encodes CDR1 MNHNS and CDR2 SASEGT. V shed 5 bases and J shed 1 base, with 15 bases lying between them. The CDR3 loop spans 16 amino acids. CDR3 region: CASSREGGLSNQPQHF. In DNA, the CDR3 is TGTGCCAGCAGTCGAGAAGGGGGTCTCAGCAATCAGCCCCAGCATTTT.

This clonotype is deemed medium-sized (0.01 to 0.1%). The V gene is TRBV5-1, the J gene TRBJ2-1; 8 nucleotides align to TRBD2. This CDR3 region has 19 residues. V lost 5 bases and J lost 8; bases outside the gene matches: 24. In germline, CDR1 is SGHRS, CDR2 YFSETQ. The CDR3 DNA is TGCGCCAGCAGATGGGGAGCCGGGAGGGGCCCAAAGTCCGGGGATGAGCAGTTCTTC. This gives the protein CASRWGAGRGPKSGDEQFF. Looking up the rest from reference TRBV5-1 and TRBJ2-1 gives the full variable domain: KAGVTQTPRYLIKTRGQQVTLSCSPISGHRSVSWYQQTPGQGLQFLFEYFSETQRNKGNFPGRFSGRQFSNSRSEMNVSTLELGDSALYLCASRWGAGRGPKSGDEQFFGPGTRLTVL.